Below, 21 T cell receptor beta chains from the same sample are listed, as sequenced in a study of identical twins listed by TCRdb under 2016. Libraries were made using 5' RACE. Instrument used: Illumina HiSeq 2000. Using fastp at Q25 and MiXCR, TCRdb reprocessed the public reads and kept productive beta chains. Merged by CDR3 protein, the rows form single entries marked with the most common genes and DNA. The table for this sample lists some 500,000 distinct CDR3 sequences; more than 9% of them were counted only once. The ten largest clonotypes hold approximately 3.2% of the sample. This sample also appeared in a second study, on yellow fever vaccine responses in identical twins.

Sequenced input: PBMCs. Receptors were obtained from a woman younger than 35 in good health.

In this sample, this clonotype turned up a few times. The rearrangement links TRBV6-1 to TRBJ2-5; TRBD1 might be the D (6 bases). This CDR3 is 14 amino acids long. The germline V gene encodes CDR1 MNHNS and CDR2 SASEGT. Between the trimmed V and J ends, which lost 4 bases and 4 bases, there was a span of 13 bases. The CDR3 DNA reads as TGTGCCAGCAGTGGATACAGGGAAAGAGAGACCCAGTACTTC. Translated, it gives CASSGYRERETQYF.

The chain recombines TRBV20-1 with TRBJ2-7, with 7 bases identical to TRBD2. After removal of 3 bases from V and 3 bases from J, the junction contained 8 bases not matched to a gene. Germline values: CDR1 DFQATT, CDR2 SNEGSKA (reference sequence). This CDR3 is 14 amino acids long. Here the CDR3 reads CSARGGGDRYEQYF. CDR3 DNA sequence: TGCAGTGCTAGGGGGGGAGGGGATCGCTACGAGCAGTACTTC.

This clonotype was counted between two and nine times. The genes are TRBV3-1 and TRBJ2-1; TRBD1 aligns across 8 bases. Per germline, CDR1 LGHDT and CDR2 YNNKEL (reference sequence). Germline trimming cut 1 base from V and 6 bases from J; bases unmatched to any gene: 5. CDR3 length: 15 residues. The CDR3 here is CASSQGDRLGNEQFF. The CDR3, as DNA: TGTGCCAGCAGCCAAGGGGACAGGTTAGGCAATGAGCAGTTCTTC.

This clonotype was recorded at least ten times. The chain combines TRBV6-2 or TRBV6-3 with TRBJ2-7; tentatively, D is TRBD1 (5 bases). Trimming shortened V by 5 bases and J by 7 bases, and 9 bases separated the two germline ends. The CDR3 has 11 residues. Germline loops: CDR1 MNHEY, CDR2 SVGEGT. CDR3 residues: CASSQGKEQYF. In DNA, the CDR3 is TGTGCCAGCAGTCAGGGTAAGGAGCAGTACTTC.

This clonotype was seen at least ten times. This chain connects TRBV27 to TRBJ2-7; TRBD1 matches 7 bases. Germline values: CDR1 MNHEY, CDR2 SMNVEV (reference sequence). CDR3 length: 12 amino acids. The J segment lost 5 bases and the V segment lost 10 bases, leaving 8 bases of the junction unmatched. The chain's CDR3 is CATRQGAHEQYF. The CDR3 nucleotides read TGTGCCACCCGACAGGGAGCCCACGAGCAGTACTTC.

The rearrangement links TRBV6-5 to TRBJ1-2; D may be TRBD1 (5 bases). The germline V gene encodes CDR1 MNHEY and CDR2 SVGAGI. V lost 0 bases and J 4 bases, leaving 15 bases between the germline ends. This CDR3 spans 16 amino acids. Here the CDR3 DNA reads TGTGCCAGCAGTTACTCCGGGGGGAGGCCTGCCTATGGCTACACCTTC. This gives the protein CASSYSGGRPAYGYTF.

CDR3 amino acids: CASSPRLVNEQFF. The CDR3 DNA follows: TGTGCCAGCAGTCCCCGACTAGTTAATGAGCAGTTCTTC. V is TRBV28 and J is TRBJ2-1, with TRBD2 as a possible D gene (6 bases). Germline CDR1 MDHEN, CDR2 SYDVKM. This CDR3 spans 13 amino acids. Trimming pared 5 bases from V and 7 bases from J, leaving 12 bases between.

This chain links TRBV12-3 or TRBV12-4 with TRBJ2-5; 15 positions match TRBD2. The V and J ends lost 4 bases and 4 bases, in that order; junction bases with no gene match: 7. CDR3 size: 17 residues. The DNA for the CDR3 is TGTGCCAGCAGTTCCGCGGGACTAGCGGGAGGTGGAGAGACCCAGTACTTC. Encoded protein: CASSSAGLAGGGETQYF.

Only a few counts were recorded for this clonotype. The CDR3 here is CASSLPLGGSYEQYF. The CDR3 nucleotides read TGTGCCAGCTCACTTCCACTAGGGGGGTCCTACGAGCAGTACTTC. The chain is built from TRBV18 and TRBJ2-7, with D possibly being TRBD1 or TRBD2 (6 bases each). There are 15 residues in the CDR3. V was pared by 4 bases and J by 1 base, with 14 bases between. Germline V lookup: CDR1 KGHSH, CDR2 LQKENI.

This clonotype was recorded a few times. This rearrangement joins TRBV3-1 to TRBJ2-2, with 12 nucleotides matching TRBD2. Germline values: CDR1 LGHDT, CDR2 YNNKEL (reference sequence). V trimming: 4 bases; J trimming: 6 bases; junction bases outside the gene matches: 3. The CDR3 totals 15 residues. The DNA of the CDR3 is TGTGCCAGCAGCCTTGGACTAGCGGGGTCCGGGGAGCTGTTTTTT. Protein sequence: CASSLGLAGSGELFF. Full variable domain (outside the CDR3, taken from reference TRBV3-1 and TRBJ2-2): DTAVSQTPKYLVTQMGNDKSIKCEQNLGHDTMYWYKQDSKKFLKIMFSYNNKELIINETVPNRFSPKSPDKAHLNLHINSLELGDSAVYFCASSLGLAGSGELFFGEGSRLTVL.

This clonotype was counted a few times. The V and J genes are TRBV24-1 and TRBJ2-1; 7 nucleotides agree with TRBD1. The J segment lost 1 base and the V segment lost 4 bases, leaving 6 bases of the junction unmatched. CDR3 length: 16 residues. Germline CDR1 KGHDR, CDR2 SFDVKD. This chain's CDR3 is CATSDRDRGSYNEQFF. The CDR3 DNA is TGTGCCACCAGTGACCGGGACAGAGGATCCTACAATGAGCAGTTCTTC.

The V gene is TRBV28, the J gene TRBJ2-2, with 8 nucleotides matching TRBD1. Germline CDR1 reads MDHEN; CDR2 reads SYDVKM. V gave up 5 bases and J gave up 2 bases; unmatched junction bases: 13. The CDR3 contains 18 residues. CDR3 amino acids: CASSTWTGLTFNTGELFF. CDR3 coding DNA: TGTGCCAGCAGTACATGGACAGGGCTCACTTTTAACACCGGGGAGCTGTTTTTT. The full variable domain, rest sourced from reference TRBV28 and TRBJ2-2, is DVKVTQSSRYLVKRTGEKVFLECVQDMDHENMFWYRQDPGLGLRLIYFSYDVKMKEKGDIPEGYSVSREKKERFSLILESASTNQTSMYLCASSTWTGLTFNTGELFFGEGSRLTVL.

V is TRBV15 and J is TRBJ2-5; 9 bases agree with TRBD1. This CDR3 contains 15 residues. The V and J ends lost 3 bases and 5 bases, in that order; junction bases with no gene match: 7. CDR1 and CDR2 (germline): LNHNV, YYDKDF (reference sequence). The chain's CDR3 is CATSRAGQGLETQYF. The CDR3 nucleotides read TGTGCCACCAGCAGGGCGGGACAGGGCCTGGAGACCCAGTACTTC.

This clonotype was counted ten times or more. The junction departs from germline at one end; a sequencing error may be responsible. CDR3 nucleotides: TGTGCCAGCAGCCAAGAACCCTCCTACGAGCAGTACTTC. It yields the protein CASSQEPSYEQYF. The J gene is TRBJ2-7, the V gene TRBV4-3, with D unresolved. This CDR3 is built from 13 residues. Germline assignment: CDR1 LGHNA and CDR2 YSLEER.

This clonotype was detected a few times. This rearrangement joins TRBV18 to TRBJ2-6, with D perhaps assigned TRBD1 or TRBD2 (6 bases each). Between the trimmed V and J ends, which lost 3 bases and 2 bases, there was a span of 17 bases. Germline loops: CDR1 KGHSH, CDR2 LQKENI. CDR3 size: 18 residues. CDR3 residues: CASSPLLSGATGANVLTF. CDR3 DNA sequence: TGTGCCAGCTCACCTCTCTTGTCGGGGGCAACTGGGGCCAACGTCCTGACTTTC.

V usage is TRBV4-1 and J usage is TRBJ1-1; TRBD1 aligns across 9 bases. The CDR3 spans 15 residues. CDR1 and CDR2 from the germline V gene are MGHRA and YSYEKL. V lost 5 bases and J lost 2; bases outside the gene matches: 6. The CDR3 is CASSSMTGGNTEAFF. DNA of the CDR3: TGCGCCAGCAGCTCAATGACAGGGGGTAACACTGAAGCTTTCTTT.

This clonotype came up many times. Written as DNA, the CDR3 is TGTGCCAGCAGCTTTTACCGGGACAACACTGAAGCTTTCTTT. Translation: CASSFYRDNTEAFF. The V gene is TRBV3-1, the J gene TRBJ1-1; perhaps TRBD1 as D (5 bases). Trimming removed 5 bases at V and 2 bases at J, with 12 bases between. Per germline, CDR1 LGHDT and CDR2 YNNKEL (reference sequence). The CDR3 loop spans 14 amino acids.

The J gene is TRBJ1-1, the V gene TRBV3-1, with D uncertain. The V gene lost 1 base and the J gene lost 7 bases, with 7 bases spanning the gap. This CDR3 has 12 residues. Germline CDR1 is LGHDT and CDR2 is YNNKEL (reference sequence). The DNA of the CDR3 is TGTGCCAGCAGCCAAGTCAATAGTGAAGCTTTCTTT. Its translation: CASSQVNSEAFF. Full variable domain (outside the CDR3, taken from reference TRBV3-1 and TRBJ1-1): DTAVSQTPKYLVTQMGNDKSIKCEQNLGHDTMYWYKQDSKKFLKIMFSYNNKELIINETVPNRFSPKSPDKAHLNLHINSLELGDSAVYFCASSQVNSEAFFGQGTRLTVV.

This clonotype occurred many times. The genes are TRBV29-1 and TRBJ2-7, with D uncertain. The CDR3 runs 11 residues. CDR1 is SQVTM and CDR2 is ANQGSEA in the germline V gene. V lost 7 bases and J lost 6, with 13 bases in between. The CDR3 reads CSAKGVGEQYF. The DNA for the CDR3 is TGCAGCGCGAAAGGAGTGGGCGAGCAGTACTTC.

This clonotype showed up many times. The chain is built from TRBV20-1 and TRBJ1-4, with D hard to call. The CDR3 totals 11 residues. The V gene's germline CDR1 is DFQATT and CDR2 SNEGSKA (reference sequence). Trimming stripped 1 base from V and 5 bases from J, with 2 bases between. CDR3 loop: CSARGNEKLFF. CDR3 DNA sequence: TGCAGTGCTAGAGGGAATGAAAAACTGTTTTTT.

Ten or more counts support this clonotype. The chain joins TRBV5-1 to TRBJ2-5; a weak D match, TRBD1 (5 bases). Germline CDR1 reads SGHRS; CDR2 reads YFSETQ. Trimming pared 5 bases from V and 5 bases from J, leaving 10 bases between. This CDR3 contains 12 residues. The CDR3 protein is CASRFWGETQYF. The CDR3 DNA follows: TGCGCCAGCAGGTTTTGGGGCGAGACCCAGTACTTC.